The 28 T cell receptor beta chains listed next were all sequenced from one sample in a study of T cell repertoires in cytomegalovirus infection. One entry per CDR3 protein results from TCRdb running MiXCR on the reads. The table lists roughly 100,000 distinct CDR3 sequences, 16% of them singletons, with about 8.8% in the top ten. Material for sequencing was PBMCs. Source of these receptors: a human donor in good health (CMV status not recorded). Some clones in this sample may be carry-over from other donors' samples.

This clonotype was found a few times. The rearrangement uses TRBV12-3 or TRBV12-4 and TRBJ1-2; TRBD1 is a possible D gene (5 bases). Trimming left V 8 bases short and J 8 bases short, with 18 bases between. This CDR3 has 13 amino acids. CDR3 loop: CASSPQSWGGYTF. The CDR3, as DNA: TGTGCCAGCTCCCCTCAGAGTTGGGGCGGCTACACCTTC.

This clonotype was found a few times. The chain has TRBV15 and TRBJ2-2, with TRBD2 as a possible D gene (6 bases). Looked up from germline, CDR1 is LNHNV and CDR2 is YYDKDF (reference sequence). V was trimmed by 0 bases and J by 8 bases, leaving 13 bases between them. There are 15 residues in the CDR3. The CDR3: CATSRDYGGDGELFF. DNA for the CDR3: TGTGCCACCAGCAGAGATTACGGGGGAGATGGGGAGCTGTTTTTT.

This clonotype has a count of ten or more. V and J are TRBV7-2 and TRBJ1-2; D may be TRBD1 (5 bases). In germline, CDR1 is SGHTA, CDR2 FQGNSA. This CDR3 is 16 amino acids long. V was trimmed by 0 bases and J by 4 bases, leaving 15 bases between them. In DNA form, the CDR3 reads TGTGCCAGCAGCTTAGCGGGCAAGGGGAGGTTCTATGGCTACACCTTC. Encoded protein: CASSLAGKGRFYGYTF.

This clonotype was seen repeatedly, ten times or more. The chain carries TRBV7-2 and TRBJ2-2; 8 bases match TRBD1. Looked up from germline, CDR1 is SGHTA and CDR2 is FQGNSA. The V gene end was trimmed by 7 bases and the J gene end by 6 bases; junction bases not matched to a gene: 16. The CDR3 sequence is 17 residues long. Here the CDR3 DNA reads TGTGCCAGCACTCTCAGGGGGCAGGGGGGCCGGCCCGGGGAGCTGTTTTTT. It yields the protein CASTLRGQGGRPGELFF.

This clonotype has a count of ten or more. DNA of the CDR3: TGTGCCAGCAGTTTAATGTCGACGAACATTCAGTACTTC. Its protein product is CASSLMSTNIQYF. This chain joins TRBV28 and TRBJ2-4; D is unresolved. This CDR3 has 13 amino acids. Germline V lookup: CDR1 MDHEN, CDR2 SYDVKM. V was clipped by 2 bases and J by 7 bases, with 9 bases between them.

This clonotype occurred a few times. The V call is TRBV5-1, the J call TRBJ2-7, with 7 bases identical to TRBD1. Germline V gene data show CDR1 as SGHRS and CDR2 as YFSETQ. The CDR3 contains 14 residues. V lost 1 base to trimming and J lost 5 bases; unmatched junction nucleotides: 6. CDR3 region: CASSLQGVRNEQYF. The CDR3 DNA reads as TGCGCCAGCAGCTTGCAGGGGGTAAGAAACGAGCAGTACTTC.

CDR3 coding DNA: TGTGCCAGCACCGACATGGGCTATGGCTACACCTTC. The encoded protein is CASTDMGYGYTF. This chain joins TRBV12-3 or TRBV12-4 and TRBJ1-2; D not resolved. Deletions cut 7 bases from V and 4 bases from J, with 10 bases between. The CDR3 spans 12 residues.

This clonotype was seen only a few times. V and J are TRBV29-1 and TRBJ2-7; the D is unclear. V dropped 0 bases and J dropped 5 bases, with 8 bases sitting between them. In germline, CDR1 is SQVTM, CDR2 ANQGSEA. The CDR3 length is 12 residues. CDR3 DNA: TGCAGCGTTGAAGATTGGGCAGACGAGCAGTACTTC. Amino acid sequence: CSVEDWADEQYF.

CDR3 bases: TGTGCCAGCAGCCAAGGCCTTGGCGGGGGGTACCAAGAGACCCAGTACTTC. This gives the protein CASSQGLGGGYQETQYF. The chain has TRBV4-2 and TRBJ2-5; 8 bases map to TRBD2. V dropped 1 base and J dropped 0; count of bases not matched to a gene: 7. The CDR3 is 17 amino acids. The germline CDR1 and CDR2 sequences are LGHNA and YNFKEQ.

This clonotype was seen only a few times. This chain links TRBV6-5 with TRBJ2-6; D tentatively reads TRBD1 or TRBD2 (5 bases each). The V gene's germline CDR1 is MNHEY and CDR2 SVGAGI. Trimming took 6 bases from V and 2 from J, leaving 14 bases between them. The CDR3 runs 16 residues. The CDR3 DNA reads as TGTGCCAGCAGCCAAGGGACCAATCCTGGGGCCAACGTCCTGACTTTC. This gives the protein CASSQGTNPGANVLTF.

This clonotype has just a few counts. The chain links TRBV6-6 to TRBJ1-1; unclear D gene. The CDR3 covers 13 residues. CDR1 and CDR2 (germline): MNHNY, SVGAGI (reference sequence). The ends were cut back, 2 bases at V and 2 bases at J, with 6 bases in the middle. The CDR3 DNA reads as TGTGCCAGCAGTTACGACCCTAACACTGAAGCTTTCTTT. This gives the protein CASSYDPNTEAFF.

Comments on this clonotype: A much larger clone sits a single nucleotide away, making a read error possible. This rearrangement joins TRBV7-2 to TRBJ1-2; no clear D. The CDR3 runs 12 residues. Germline V gene lookup returns CDR1 SGHTA and CDR2 FQGNSA. Between the trimmed V and J ends, which lost 1 base and 4 bases, there was a span of 4 bases. Here the CDR3 DNA reads TGTACCAGCAGCTTAGAGAGCTATGGCTACACCTTC. Translating gives CTSSLESYGYTF. Full variable domain (outside the CDR3, taken from reference TRBV7-2 and TRBJ1-2): GAGVSQSPSNKVTEKGKDVELRCDPISGHTALYWYRQSLGQGLEFLIYFQGNSAPDKSGLPSDRFSAERTGGSVSTLTIQRTQQEDSAVYLCTSSLESYGYTFGSGTRLTVV.

The chain employs TRBV23-1 and TRBJ2-6; D tentatively reads TRBD1 or TRBD2 (5 bases each). TRBV23-1 is classed as an ORF, of uncertain function. V dropped 4 bases and J dropped 4 bases, with 14 bases sitting between them. The CDR3 extends over 16 amino acids. The CDR3 is CASSPSGPKGANVLTF. The CDR3 DNA is TGCGCCAGCAGTCCTTCGGGACCAAAAGGGGCCAACGTCCTGACTTTC.

The chain is built from TRBV5-4 and TRBJ2-1; the D call may be TRBD1 or TRBD2 (5 bases each). Trimming removed 4 bases from V and 5 bases from J, with 16 bases in between. The CDR3 runs 15 residues. Germline-derived CDR1 and CDR2 are SGHNT and YYREEE (reference sequence). Written as DNA, the CDR3 is TGTGCCAGCAGCCGTACCCTAGCACAGGACAATGAGCAGTTCTTC. Translation gives CASSRTLAQDNEQFF.

This clonotype was seen more than once but under ten times. The rearrangement uses TRBV14 and TRBJ1-1, with 11 bases aligning to TRBD1. V trimming: 4 bases; J trimming: 6 bases; junction bases outside the gene matches: 7. The CDR3 consists of 15 residues. CDR1 is SGHDN, CDR2 FVKESK, per germline. DNA for the CDR3: TGTGCCAGCAGCCGCTTTCTGGGACAGGGGGCTGAAGCTTTCTTT. It encodes CASSRFLGQGAEAFF.

Note on this clonotype: This may come from a read error, since a much larger clone is one base off. The chain is built from TRBV29-1 and TRBJ2-6; TRBD1 is a possible D gene (5 bases). The germline V gene has CDR1 SQVTM and CDR2 ANQGSEA. The CDR3 length is 12 residues. The CDR3 DNA reads TGCAGCGTTGAATCTGGGGCCAACGTCCTGATTTTC. Amino acids: CSVESGANVLIF.

Many counts were recorded for this clonotype. V and J are TRBV11-2 and TRBJ2-1; TRBD2 aligns across 7 bases. The CDR3 spans 16 residues. CDR1 and CDR2 from the germline V gene are SGHAT and FQNNGV. Germline trimming cut 5 bases from V and 0 bases from J; bases unmatched to any gene: 7. The CDR3 here is CASSVRGVPSYNEQFF. In DNA, the CDR3 is TGTGCCAGCAGCGTTCGGGGGGTCCCCTCCTACAATGAGCAGTTCTTC.

Only a few counts were recorded for this clonotype. This chain links TRBV30 with TRBJ2-7; 9 bases are shared with TRBD1. Germline values: CDR1 GTSNPN, CDR2 SVGIG (reference sequence). The CDR3 sequence is 15 residues long. Trimming removed 1 base from V and 5 bases from J; junction bases left unmatched: 9. In DNA, the CDR3 is TGTGCCTGGAGTGGGGGGACAGGGAGTTACCACGAGCAGTACTTC. It yields the protein CAWSGGTGSYHEQYF.

This clonotype showed up just a few times. This chain links TRBV20-1 with TRBJ1-1; no definite D call. V was trimmed by 3 bases and J by 6 bases, leaving 5 bases between them. The CDR3 extends over 10 amino acids. The germline V gene has CDR1 DFQATT and CDR2 SNEGSKA (reference sequence). CDR3 sequence: CSASVAEAFF. CDR3 in DNA: TGCAGTGCTAGTGTCGCTGAAGCTTTCTTT.

This clonotype came up a few times. The J gene is TRBJ1-5, the V gene TRBV20-1; D perhaps matches TRBD1 (5 bases). V was cut by 5 bases and J by 1 base, with 9 bases left in between. There are 13 residues in the CDR3. Germline assignment: CDR1 DFQATT and CDR2 SNEGSKA (reference sequence). CDR3 sequence reads: CSALGGSNQPQHF. CDR3 bases: TGCAGTGCTCTCGGGGGGAGCAATCAGCCCCAGCATTTT.

There are many counts of this clonotype. The V call is TRBV7-9, the J call TRBJ2-3, with 14 bases that match TRBD2. The junction had 8 bases not matched to a gene; V was cut back by 6 bases and J by 3 bases. The CDR3 is 17 residues long. The germline V gene has CDR1 SEHNR and CDR2 FQNEAQ (reference sequence). CDR3 loop: CASRSGTSGGWTDTQYF. CDR3 sequence (DNA): TGTGCCAGCAGGAGCGGGACTAGCGGGGGATGGACAGATACGCAGTATTTT. Using reference TRBV7-9 and TRBJ2-3 for the parts outside the CDR3, the full variable domain is DTGVSQNPRHKITKRGQNVTFRCDPISEHNRLYWYRQTLGQGPEFLTYFQNEAQLEKSRLLSDRFSAERPKGSFSTLEIQRTEQGDSAMYLCASRSGTSGGWTDTQYFGPGTRLTVL.

On this clonotype: This may come from a read error, since a much larger clone is one base off. The chain is built from TRBV7-3 and TRBJ2-7, with D possibly called TRBD1 or TRBD2 (6 bases each). CDR3 size: 13 residues. V was cut by 6 bases and J by 4 bases, with 13 bases left in between. The germline CDR1 and CDR2 sequences are SGHTA and FQGTGA. CDR3 DNA: TGTGCCAGCAGATTTGGGGGGCGGTACGAGCAGTACTTC. Its translation: CASRFGGRYEQYF.

This clonotype was seen more than once but under ten times. In DNA, the CDR3 is TGTGCCATCAGTGAGTCAGGGGGATTTGGCTACACCTTC. It is translated as CAISESGGFGYTF. V is TRBV10-3 and J is TRBJ1-2; a weak D match, TRBD1 (6 bases). V lost 0 bases to trimming and J lost 7 bases, with 9 bases between them. CDR3 length: 13 amino acids. Germline V gives CDR1 ENHRY, CDR2 SYGVKD.

This clonotype was counted a few times. The chain couples TRBV30 to TRBJ2-1; 7 bases line up with TRBD1. Germline V gene lookup returns CDR1 GTSNPN and CDR2 SVGIG (reference sequence). This CDR3 is built from 16 residues. The ends lost 0 bases at V and 8 bases at J; junction bases unmatched: 13. CDR3 sequence reads: CAWSVLGTVALDEQFF. The DNA of the CDR3 is TGTGCCTGGAGTGTACTGGGGACAGTGGCCTTGGATGAGCAGTTCTTC.

This chain uses TRBV28 with TRBJ2-2; D unclear. CDR1 and CDR2 from the germline V gene are MDHEN and SYDVKM. Trimming shortened V by 4 bases and J by 6 bases, and 18 bases separated the two germline ends. The CDR3 runs 16 residues. CDR3 protein: CASSSSSPTIAGELFF. The CDR3 DNA sequence: TGTGCCAGCAGTTCGAGCAGTCCCACCATTGCCGGGGAGCTGTTTTTT.

The table lists this clonotype with a few counts. This chain connects TRBV11-2 to TRBJ2-2, with D perhaps TRBD1 or TRBD2 (5 bases each). Germline V CDR1 and CDR2: SGHAT, FQNNGV. The V end was cut by 5 bases, the J end by 4 bases, with 11 bases between. This CDR3 has 14 amino acids. Here the CDR3 reads CASSSTRGTGELFF. As DNA, the CDR3 is TGTGCCAGCAGCAGCACTAGGGGCACCGGGGAGCTGTTTTTT.

This clonotype was observed a few times. DNA of the CDR3: TGCGCCAGCAGCCAAGATATGGCGGTTCAAGAGACCCAGTACTTC. Protein sequence: CASSQDMAVQETQYF. The chain combines TRBV4-3 with TRBJ2-5; D gene unclear. V was shortened by 0 bases and J by 2 bases, with 10 bases between the two germline ends. The germline V gene has CDR1 LGHNA and CDR2 YSLEER. CDR3 length equals 15 residues.

This chain uses TRBV15 with TRBJ1-4; D gene unclear. Germline CDR1 is LNHNV and CDR2 is YYDKDF (reference sequence). The germline V and J ends were trimmed by 0 bases and 3 bases, with 5 bases remaining between them. This CDR3 has 14 amino acids. CDR3 sequence reads: CATSRDLANEKLFF. The CDR3 DNA follows: TGTGCCACCAGCAGAGATCTGGCTAATGAAAAACTGTTTTTT.